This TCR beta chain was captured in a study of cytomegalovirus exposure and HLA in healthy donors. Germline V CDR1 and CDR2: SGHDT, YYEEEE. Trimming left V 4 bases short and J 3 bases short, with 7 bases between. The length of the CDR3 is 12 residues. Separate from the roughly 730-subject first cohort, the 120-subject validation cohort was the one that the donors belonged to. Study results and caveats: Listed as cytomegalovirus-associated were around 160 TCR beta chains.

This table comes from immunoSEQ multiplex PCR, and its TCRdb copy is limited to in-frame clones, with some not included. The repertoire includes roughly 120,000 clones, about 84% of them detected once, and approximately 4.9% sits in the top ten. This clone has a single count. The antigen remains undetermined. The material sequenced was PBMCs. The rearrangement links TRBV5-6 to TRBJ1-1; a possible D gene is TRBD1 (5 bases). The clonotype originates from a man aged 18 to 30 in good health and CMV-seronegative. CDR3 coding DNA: TGTGCCAGCAGCCCCAGGGACACTGAAGCTTTCTTT. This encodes CASSPRDTEAFF.